One sample yielded the 25 T cell receptor beta chains listed below, sequenced in a study of T-cell reconstitution after alpha-beta-depleted transplantation in children. Unique molecular identifiers tagged the TCRbeta library. A single record per CDR3 protein comes from TCRdb applying MiXCR to the PCR reads. The sample has some 500,000 distinct CDR3 sequences, around 17% seen once. The specimen was PBMCs from the stem cell graft donor, collected from the stem cell graft. The receptors derive from a human donor who donated a stem cell graft to a child with acute lymphoblastic leukemia.

This clonotype was recorded a few times. The rearrangement joins TRBV20-1 to TRBJ2-1; 7 bases are a match to TRBD2. Losses at the gene ends were 3 bases for V and 0 bases for J; bases not matched to a gene: 26. The germline CDR1 and CDR2 sequences are DFQATT and SNEGSKA (reference sequence). This CDR3 comprises 22 residues. The CDR3 bases are TGCAGTGCTAGTGCAATATGGGGCGGAACTAGCGTGAAGCCAACCTCCTACAATGAGCAGTTCTTC. Translated: CSASAIWGGTSVKPTSYNEQFF.

This clonotype appeared many times. The chain recombines TRBV5-1 with TRBJ2-2; the D is unclear. Germline-derived CDR1 and CDR2 are SGHRS and YFSETQ. V was pared by 0 bases and J by 3 bases, with 6 bases between. The CDR3 is 14 amino acids. The DNA for the CDR3 is TGCGCCAGCAGCTTGGGGTCTCACACCGGGGAGCTGTTTTTT. Its translation: CASSLGSHTGELFF.

The chain recombines TRBV20-1 with TRBJ2-1, with TRBD1 matching 10 bases. With 6 bases clipped from V and 6 bases from J, the junction kept 8 bases outside the gene matches. This CDR3 is built from 14 residues. Germline assignment: CDR1 DFQATT and CDR2 SNEGSKA (reference sequence). CDR3 residues: CSASGTGEINEQFF. In nucleotides, the CDR3 is TGCAGTGCCTCCGGGACAGGGGAGATCAATGAGCAGTTCTTC.

There are a few counts of this clonotype. The chain links TRBV3-1 to TRBJ2-3; tentative D call: TRBD1 (6 bases). The germline V gene encodes CDR1 LGHDT and CDR2 YNNKEL (reference sequence). The CDR3 extends over 15 amino acids. V lost 1 base and J 10 bases, leaving 18 bases between the germline ends. As DNA, the CDR3 is TGTGCCAGCAGCCAAGTAGACCGGGACAACGGGGCGCAGTATTTT. Translated: CASSQVDRDNGAQYF.

In this sample, this clonotype turned up once. The V call is TRBV5-1, the J call TRBJ2-7; no reliable D call. CDR3 length: 17 amino acids. CDR1 is SGHRS and CDR2 is YFSETQ in the germline V gene. Trimming stripped 1 base from V and 3 bases from J, with 20 bases between. The DNA for the CDR3 is TGCGCCAGCAGCTTGACTGTCAAGGCGGTAGAGCGCTACGAGCAGTACTTC. Its translation: CASSLTVKAVERYEQYF.

The chain recombines TRBV27 with TRBJ1-4; D perhaps matches TRBD1 (6 bases). The CDR3 length is 15 residues. V was trimmed by 6 bases and J by 7 bases, leaving 18 bases between them. CDR1 MNHEY and CDR2 SMNVEV come from the germline V gene (reference sequence). The CDR3 is CASSRIRGVREKLFF. CDR3 DNA: TGTGCCAGCAGCAGGATCAGGGGAGTTCGTGAAAAACTGTTTTTT. The variable domain in full, completed from reference TRBV27 and TRBJ1-4, reads EAQVTQNPRYLITVTGKKLTVTCSQNMNHEYMSWYRQDPGLGLRQIYYSMNVEVTDKGDVPEGYKVSRKEKRNFPLILESPSPNQTSLYFCASSRIRGVREKLFFGSGTQLSVL.

This clonotype was seen only a few times. The rearrangement joins TRBV20-1 to TRBJ1-1; 7 bases align to TRBD1. V lost 6 bases and J lost 0; bases outside the gene matches: 10. CDR3 length: 15 amino acids. Looked up from germline, CDR1 is DFQATT and CDR2 is SNEGSKA (reference sequence). The CDR3 region is CSARPGTVMNTEAFF. The CDR3 bases are TGCAGTGCGCGTCCCGGGACAGTTATGAACACTGAAGCTTTCTTT.

This clonotype was observed a few times. The chain couples TRBV5-1 to TRBJ2-7, with 10 nucleotides matching TRBD1. The CDR3 sequence is 14 residues long. Trimming removed 7 bases from V and 2 bases from J; junction bases left unmatched: 6. The germline CDR1 and CDR2 sequences are SGHRS and YFSETQ. In nucleotides, the CDR3 is TGCGCCAGCGGACGACAGGGGGCGGCCTACGAGCAGTACTTC. Amino acid sequence: CASGRQGAAYEQYF.

The chain uses TRBV7-6 and TRBJ2-7; D gene unclear. V was shortened by 4 bases and J by 7 bases, with 17 bases between the two germline ends. Per the germline V gene, CDR1 is SGHVS and CDR2 is FNYEAQ. The CDR3 sequence is 14 residues long. CDR3 protein: CASSSASKRKEQYF. The CDR3 nucleotides are TGTGCCAGCAGCTCCGCCTCCAAAAGGAAAGAGCAGTACTTC.

V is TRBV11-2 and J is TRBJ2-7; TRBD2 is a possible D gene (6 bases). The V gene lost 5 bases and the J gene lost 4 bases, with 18 bases spanning the gap. The CDR3 runs to 15 residues. Germline lookup yields CDR1 SGHAT and CDR2 FQNNGV. The CDR3, as DNA: TGTGCCAGCAGCCCCCGGGGGAGGAATTATTACGAGCAGTACTTC. Its protein is CASSPRGRNYYEQYF.

The rearrangement uses TRBV7-9 and TRBJ1-1, with TRBD1 identical over 8 bases. Germline CDR1 reads SEHNR; CDR2 reads FQNEAQ (reference sequence). V was pared by 4 bases and J by 5 bases, with 9 bases of the junction left unmatched. The CDR3 totals 15 residues. The CDR3 here is CASSSTKTGVTEAFF. In DNA form, the CDR3 reads TGTGCCAGCAGCTCGACTAAGACAGGGGTTACTGAAGCTTTCTTT.

J is TRBJ2-2 and V is TRBV4-1, with a weak D call TRBD2 (6 bases). The germline gives CDR1 MGHRA, CDR2 YSYEKL. Trimming cost V 8 bases and J 0 bases, with 16 bases left between them. CDR3 length: 16 amino acids. CDR3 residues: CASGDRGRTNTGELFF. The CDR3 DNA reads as TGCGCCAGCGGCGATCGTGGGAGGACGAACACCGGGGAGCTGTTTTTT.

This clonotype was seen a handful of times. The chain couples TRBV18 to TRBJ1-2; the D gene is possibly TRBD1 (6 bases). The CDR3 is made up of 15 amino acids. The V gene lost 3 bases and the J gene lost 1 base, with 12 bases spanning the gap. Per the germline V gene, CDR1 is KGHSH and CDR2 is LQKENI. The CDR3 region is CASSPGTTLNYGYTF. DNA for the CDR3: TGTGCCAGCTCACCCGGGACAACCCTTAACTATGGCTACACCTTC. Based on the CDR3 plus reference TRBV18 and TRBJ1-2, the full variable domain is NAGVMQNPRHLVRRRGQEARLRCSPMKGHSHVYWYRQLPEEGLKFMVYLQKENIIDESGMPKERFSAEFPKEGPSILRIQQVVRGDSAAYFCASSPGTTLNYGYTFGSGTRLTVV.

This clonotype was detected a few times. The rearrangement links TRBV14 to TRBJ2-7, with 11 nucleotides matching TRBD2. The J segment lost 7 bases and the V segment lost 4 bases, leaving 18 bases of the junction unmatched. CDR1 is SGHDN and CDR2 is FVKESK in the germline V gene. The CDR3 has 18 residues. In nucleotides, the CDR3 is TGTGCCAGCAGCCCCCCAAGGTACACTAGCGGGAGCCCACGGGAGCAGTACTTC. This gives the protein CASSPPRYTSGSPREQYF. Looking up the rest from reference TRBV14 and TRBJ2-7 gives the full variable domain: EAGVTQFPSHSVIEKGQTVTLRCDPISGHDNLYWYRRVMGKEIKFLLHFVKESKQDESGMPNNRFLAERTGGTYSTLKVQPAELEDSGVYFCASSPPRYTSGSPREQYFGPGTRLTVT.

The genes are TRBV27 and TRBJ2-7; the match to TRBD1 covers 8 bases. Unmatched junction bases numbered 15, after V lost 6 bases and J lost 5 bases. The CDR3 covers 16 residues. The germline gives CDR1 MNHEY, CDR2 SMNVEV (reference sequence). The DNA for the CDR3 is TGTGCCAGCAGCTTACCTCCGGACAGGGAGAAGAACGAGCAGTACTTC. Translating it yields CASSLPPDREKNEQYF.

The rearrangement uses TRBV5-1 and TRBJ2-7; D is perhaps TRBD1 or TRBD2 (5 bases each). Between the trimmed V and J ends, which lost 2 bases and 2 bases, there was a span of 11 bases. This CDR3 spans 14 amino acids. CDR1 and CDR2 from the germline V gene are SGHRS and YFSETQ. DNA of the CDR3: TGCGCCAGCAGCTTCAGCGAGGGGCCCTACGAGCAGTACTTC. This gives the protein CASSFSEGPYEQYF. The full variable domain, completed using reference TRBV5-1 and TRBJ2-7, is KAGVTQTPRYLIKTRGQQVTLSCSPISGHRSVSWYQQTPGQGLQFLFEYFSETQRNKGNFPGRFSGRQFSNSRSEMNVSTLELGDSALYLCASSFSEGPYEQYFGPGTRLTVT.

This sequence joins TRBV7-7 and TRBJ2-1; D gene unclear. The CDR3 has 14 amino acids. The germline gives CDR1 SSHAT, CDR2 FNYEAQ (reference sequence). V lost 4 bases to trimming and J lost 9 bases, with 16 bases between them. CDR3 loop: CASSSSFLAVEQFF. CDR3 nucleotides: TGTGCCAGCAGCTCCAGTTTTTTGGCCGTTGAGCAGTTCTTC.

This clonotype occurred a few times. J is TRBJ2-7 and V is TRBV29-1; D is undetermined. The V and J ends lost 1 base and 1 base respectively, with 20 bases between them. Germline lookup yields CDR1 SQVTM and CDR2 ANQGSEA. The CDR3 consists of 17 residues. The CDR3 is CSVEGPLGPGPSYEQYF. CDR3 in DNA: TGCAGCGTTGAAGGCCCCCTAGGTCCCGGCCCTTCCTACGAGCAGTACTTC.

V and J are TRBV20-1 and TRBJ2-2; TRBD2 matches at 8 bases. V lost 6 bases to trimming and J lost 0 bases; unmatched junction nucleotides: 9. The germline V gene encodes CDR1 DFQATT and CDR2 SNEGSKA (reference sequence). The CDR3 covers 16 residues. CDR3 loop: CSAGRGAHANTGELFF. Written as DNA, the CDR3 is TGCAGTGCCGGGCGGGGGGCCCACGCGAACACCGGGGAGCTGTTTTTT.

This chain joins TRBV5-1 and TRBJ1-2; D not resolved. Trimming took 4 bases from V and 3 from J, leaving 16 bases between them. CDR1 is SGHRS and CDR2 is YFSETQ in the germline V gene. The CDR3 consists of 15 residues. The CDR3 sequence: CASSLLVTPYYGYTF. DNA of the CDR3: TGCGCCAGCAGCCTCCTCGTAACGCCTTACTATGGCTACACCTTC.

This clonotype was seen a handful of times. The rearrangement uses TRBV24-1 and TRBJ2-2; perhaps D is TRBD1 or TRBD2 (5 bases each). Germline CDR1 is KGHDR and CDR2 is SFDVKD. The CDR3 is 19 amino acids. Trimming removed 2 bases at V and 6 bases at J, with 24 bases between. The CDR3 DNA sequence: TGTGCCACCAGTGATTATGCGGGTTCCGGGGCAGATCTCGCCGGGGAGCTGTTTTTT. It yields the protein CATSDYAGSGADLAGELFF.

The gene calls are TRBV29-1 and TRBJ2-1, with TRBD2 matching over 7 bases. The CDR3 has 14 amino acids. Germline CDR1 and CDR2: SQVTM and ANQGSEA. V lost 6 bases to trimming and J lost 12 bases; unmatched junction nucleotides: 17. The CDR3 reads CSVEMGLSTMTQFF. DNA for the CDR3: TGCAGCGTCGAGATGGGACTATCCACAATGACGCAGTTCTTC.

The chain recombines TRBV11-2 with TRBJ2-3; perhaps D is TRBD1 or TRBD2 (6 bases each). The ends were cut back, 5 bases at V and 14 bases at J, with 26 bases in the middle. The CDR3 spans 15 residues. The germline gives CDR1 SGHAT, CDR2 FQNNGV. This CDR3 is CASSPTRGRHPRGYF. CDR3 bases: TGTGCCAGCAGCCCAACACGGGGGCGGCATCCTCGGGGGTATTTT. Full variable domain (missing parts from reference TRBV11-2 and TRBJ2-3): EAGVAQSPRYKIIEKRQSVAFWCNPISGHATLYWYQQILGQGPKLLIQFQNNGVVDDSQLPKDRFSAERLKGVDSTLKIQPAKLEDSAVYLCASSPTRGRHPRGYFGPGTRLTVL.

The chain joins TRBV2 to TRBJ2-3; no firm D call. Trimming left V 4 bases short and J 2 bases short, with 7 bases between. Germline V lookup: CDR1 SNHLY, CDR2 FYNNEI. This CDR3 spans 13 amino acids. CDR3 loop: CASSGYFTDTQYF. The CDR3 DNA reads TGTGCCAGCAGTGGATACTTCACAGATACGCAGTATTTT.

The rearrangement joins TRBV19 to TRBJ2-7, with D maybe TRBD2 (6 bases). V lost 1 base, J lost 2 bases, and 9 bases lay in between. This CDR3 has 14 residues. Germline V gene lookup returns CDR1 LNHDA and CDR2 SQIVND (reference sequence). CDR3 amino acids: CASSIAGVTYEQYF. In nucleotides, the CDR3 is TGTGCCAGTAGTATAGCGGGAGTAACCTACGAGCAGTACTTC.